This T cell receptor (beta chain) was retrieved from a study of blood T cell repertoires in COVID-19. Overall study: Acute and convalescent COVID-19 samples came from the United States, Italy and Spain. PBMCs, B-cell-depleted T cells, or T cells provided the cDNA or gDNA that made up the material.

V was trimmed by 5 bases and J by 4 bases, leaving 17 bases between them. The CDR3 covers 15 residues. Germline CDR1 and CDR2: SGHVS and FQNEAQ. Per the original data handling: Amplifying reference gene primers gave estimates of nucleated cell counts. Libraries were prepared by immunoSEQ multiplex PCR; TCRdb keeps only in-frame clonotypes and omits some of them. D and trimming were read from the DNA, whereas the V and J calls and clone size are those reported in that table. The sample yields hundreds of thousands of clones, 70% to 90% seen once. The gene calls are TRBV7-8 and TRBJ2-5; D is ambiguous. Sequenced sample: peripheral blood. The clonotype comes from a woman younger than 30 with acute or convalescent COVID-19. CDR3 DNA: TGTGCCAGCAGCATCATGGCCCAAAGGAGAGAGACCCAGTACTTC. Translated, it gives CASSIMAQRRETQYF. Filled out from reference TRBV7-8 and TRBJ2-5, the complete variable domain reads GAGVSQSPRYKVAKRGQDVALRCDPISGHVSLFWYQQALGQGPEFLTYFQNEAQLDKSGLPSDRFFAERPEGSVSTLKIQRTQQEDSAVYLCASSIMAQRRETQYFGPGTRLLVL.